One T cell receptor beta chain is described in this entry. The data are from a study of blood T cell repertoires in COVID-19. Study as a whole: Before being deemed recovered, Cohort 3 donors had two negative PCRs, clearance, or symptom resolution. The United States, Italy and Spain provided the acute and convalescent COVID-19 samples.

The V gene end was trimmed by 3 bases and the J gene end by 0 bases; junction bases not matched to a gene: 5. The CDR3 runs 16 residues. Germline CDR1 and CDR2: KGHSH and LQKENI. Measured with immunoSEQ multiplex PCR; TCRdb has only the in-frame clones, and not every one. The table shows more than 120,000 clones, with approximately 87% occurring only once. The V gene is TRBV18, the J gene TRBJ1-3; 7 positions agree with TRBD1. Specimen: PBMCs or T cells enriched from blood (not recorded which). The clonotype comes from a man aged 50 to 59 in a cohort exposed to, infected with or recovered from COVID-19 (not recorded which). Here the CDR3 DNA reads TGTGCCAGCTCACCGACAGGGACAGTCTCTGGAAACACCATATATTTT. This codes for CASSPTGTVSGNTIYF.